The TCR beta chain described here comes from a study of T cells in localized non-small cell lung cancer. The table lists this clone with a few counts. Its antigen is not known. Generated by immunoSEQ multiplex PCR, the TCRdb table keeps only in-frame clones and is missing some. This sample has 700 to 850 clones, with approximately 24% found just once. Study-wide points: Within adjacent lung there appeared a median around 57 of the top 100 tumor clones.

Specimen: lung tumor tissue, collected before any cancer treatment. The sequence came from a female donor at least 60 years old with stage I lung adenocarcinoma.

This CDR3 reads CASSAQGHPIYEQYF. The CDR3 DNA reads TGTGCCAGCAGTGCGCAAGGGCATCCGATTTACGAGCAGTACTTC. The genes are TRBV6-8 and TRBJ2-7; unclear D gene. The CDR3 consists of 15 residues. CDR1 is MNHGY, CDR2 SAAAGT, per germline. V was trimmed by 5 bases and J by 4 bases, leaving 18 bases between them.